These 13 T cell receptor beta chains were all obtained from the same sample, sequenced in a study of tumor-infiltrating lymphocytes in primary liver carcinoma. Using a constant-region primer together with ProtoScript II reverse transcriptase, TCR beta cDNA was made from around 500 ng of total RNA. Investigators got TCR beta libraries out of three nested multiplex PCR rounds, done with slightly modified ARM-PCR. Two initial PCR rounds of around 10 cycles each paired TRBV1-TRBV30 forward primers with a C-beta reverse primer. TCRdb analysed the multiplex PCR reads with MiXCR anew, one entry per CDR3 protein. The data contain approximately 110,000 distinct CDR3 sequences, 50% to 65% of them singletons. RNA and DNA were co-extracted from about 20-30 mg of unsorted bulk tissue. The sample comprised liver tumor tissue from sampling region 1. Subset here: tumor region T1, superior pole. These receptors were collected from a woman aged 55-69 years with primary liver carcinoma and hepatitis B virus infection.

V gene TRBV11-3 combines with J gene TRBJ2-3, with 10 nucleotides matching TRBD2. The V gene's germline CDR1 is SGHNT and CDR2 YENEEA. The CDR3 contains 15 residues. After removal of 1 base from V and 4 bases from J, the junction contained 2 bases not matched to a gene. The CDR3 region is CASSLGLAGPDTQYF. The DNA of the CDR3 is TGTGCCAGCAGCTTAGGACTAGCGGGCCCAGATACGCAGTATTTT.

The chain links TRBV13 to TRBJ2-1; TRBD2 agrees at 9 bases. The CDR3 consists of 19 residues. The trim removed 4 bases at V and 7 bases at J, leaving 20 bases unmatched. Per germline, CDR1 PRHDT and CDR2 FYEKMQ (reference sequence). The CDR3 DNA sequence: TGTGCCAGCAGCTCACGCCCTGATTCTAGCGGGGACTCCCAGAATGAGCAGTTCTTC. It translates to CASSSRPDSSGDSQNEQFF.

This clonotype is a singleton in its sample. The chain recombines TRBV11-2 with TRBJ2-5; 9 bases are shared with TRBD2. The CDR3 consists of 16 residues. Germline values: CDR1 SGHAT, CDR2 FQNNGV. J lost 13 bases, V lost 7 bases, and 22 bases had no gene match. This CDR3 is CASNYSRGSGRGARYF. The CDR3 bases are TGTGCCAGCAACTACTCCCGTGGTAGCGGGAGAGGGGCCCGGTACTTC.

This clonotype occurred many times. This sequence joins TRBV29-1 and TRBJ2-3; 14 bases line up with TRBD2. The CDR3 loop spans 19 amino acids. V shed 0 bases, J shed 6 bases, and the junction held 14 bases outside the gene matches. Germline CDR1 reads SQVTM; CDR2 reads ANQGSEA. The CDR3 protein is CSVEDLLGLAGANPDTQYF. The CDR3 coding sequence is TGCAGCGTTGAAGATTTGCTGGGACTAGCGGGAGCGAATCCCGATACGCAGTATTTT.

A remark on this clonotype: At one end the junction does not follow the germline gene, possibly because of a read error. The chain couples TRBV28 to TRBJ2-7; 10 bases agree with TRBD1. The CDR3 loop spans 17 amino acids. Germline V gives CDR1 MDHEN, CDR2 SYDVKM. CDR3 DNA: TGTACCAGCAGTTCGCGTTTGGGACAGGGGAGGGCCTACGAGCAGTACTTC. This gives the protein CTSSSRLGQGRAYEQYF.

About this clonotype: In this CDR3 the conserved last residue, phenylalanine or tryptophan, is missing, so a read error is likely. The DNA for the CDR3 is TGTGCCAGCAGTTATGTAAATGAGCAGTTCTCC. It codes for CASSYVNEQFS. The chain links TRBV28 to TRBJ2-1; D gene unclear. The germline V gene encodes CDR1 MDHEN and CDR2 SYDVKM. V was trimmed by 4 bases and J by 7 bases, leaving 5 bases between them. This CDR3 has 11 amino acids.

This sequence joins TRBV6-6 and TRBJ2-3; 8 bases line up with TRBD1. Trimming cost V 0 bases and J 2 bases; bases outside gene matches: 4. The CDR3 is 16 residues long. Per the germline V gene, CDR1 is MNHNY and CDR2 is SVGAGI (reference sequence). As DNA, the CDR3 is TGTGCCAGCAGTTACTCCGGGACAGGAATCACAGATACGCAGTATTTT. This gives the protein CASSYSGTGITDTQYF.

The chain is built from TRBV28 and TRBJ2-4; 7 bases line up with TRBD1. The CDR3 is 18 amino acids. The germline gives CDR1 MDHEN, CDR2 SYDVKM. The J segment lost 0 bases and the V segment lost 6 bases, leaving 14 bases of the junction unmatched. The CDR3, as DNA: TGTGCCAGCAGGGGGTTAAACACAGGGGCACTAGCCAAAAACATTCAGTACTTC. Amino acid sequence: CASRGLNTGALAKNIQYF.

This clonotype has just one count. A read error may be the cause here, since a much bigger clone is one base away. This chain links TRBV6-6 with TRBJ2-7, with TRBD2 matching 11 bases. The V and J ends lost 6 bases and 7 bases, in that order; junction bases with no gene match: 20. In germline, CDR1 is MNHNY, CDR2 SVGAGI (reference sequence). The CDR3 sequence is 18 residues long. The CDR3 region is CASSPPRTSGRGAGEQYF. DNA of the CDR3: TGTGCCAGCAGCCCCCCCCGGACTAGCGGGCGTGGGGCTGGGGAGCAGTACTTC.

About this clonotype itself: The missing conserved phenylalanine or tryptophan at the end of this CDR3 makes a read error likely. The J gene is TRBJ1-2, the V gene TRBV11-2; D might be TRBD1 (6 bases). The CDR3 extends over 13 amino acids. Trimming cost V 3 bases and J 9 bases, with 14 bases left between them. Germline V gene lookup returns CDR1 SGHAT and CDR2 FQNNGV. The CDR3 protein is CASSFQGLGCYTS. CDR3 DNA sequence: TGTGCCAGCAGCTTCCAGGGGTTAGGATGCTACACCTCC.

As concerns this clonotype: A much larger clone differs by one base, so this may be a read error. The CDR3 DNA follows: TGTGCCAGCAGCCTTGGACCGGCTCGGGCGGAAAAACTGTTTTTT. It encodes CASSLGPARAEKLFF. The chain has TRBV5-5 and TRBJ1-4; D not resolved. Looked up from germline, CDR1 is SGHKS and CDR2 is YYEKEE (reference sequence). Trimming stripped 4 bases from V and 8 bases from J, with 18 bases between. The CDR3 totals 15 residues. Variable domain in full (rest from reference TRBV5-5 and TRBJ1-4): DAGVTQSPTHLIKTRGQQVTLRCSPISGHKSVSWYQQVLGQGPQFIFQYYEKEERGRGNFPDRFSARQFPNYSSELNVNALLLGDSALYLCASSLGPARAEKLFFGSGTQLSVL.

As concerns this clonotype: This may arise from a read error, as a much more abundant clone is one base away. The conserved final phenylalanine or tryptophan is absent from the CDR3, which likely points to a read error. The chain uses TRBV6-6 and TRBJ1-2; D remains ambiguous. The CDR3 spans 14 residues. From germline, CDR1 is MNHNY and CDR2 SVGAGI (reference sequence). V lost 6 bases and J 4 bases, leaving 15 bases between the germline ends. The CDR3 sequence is CASSHFLSAYGYTL. The CDR3 coding sequence is TGTGCCAGCAGCCACTTTCTCTCAGCCTATGGCTACACCCTC.

As to this clonotype: The junction differs from germline at one of its ends, possibly a read error. Here the CDR3 reads CASSTEGTRSGANLLTF. CDR3 DNA sequence: TGTGCCAGCAGCACTGAAGGGACAAGGTCTGGGGCCAACCTCCTGACTTTC. This rearrangement joins TRBV6-5 to TRBJ2-6; D is possibly TRBD1 (6 bases). CDR3 size: 17 residues. Looked up from germline, CDR1 is MNHEY and CDR2 is SVGAGI.